Sequencing of this T cell receptor beta chain was carried out in a study of blood T cell repertoires in COVID-19. This table comes from immunoSEQ multiplex PCR, and its TCRdb copy is limited to in-frame clones, with some not included. The sample includes some 250,000 clones, approximately 83% of them seen just once. Per germline, CDR1 MNHEY and CDR2 SMNVEV (reference sequence). Deletions cut 6 bases from V and 6 bases from J, with 19 bases between. The CDR3 consists of 15 residues. This receptor was obtained from a woman in her twenties or thirties who had recovered from COVID-19. The chain has TRBV27 and TRBJ2-3; D gene uncertain. The sample taken for sequencing was peripheral blood. In nucleotides, the CDR3 is TGTGCCAGCAGCTACTCGCGGCTTAAGGTGGATACGCAGTATTTT. Translated: CASSYSRLKVDTQYF.